This T cell receptor (beta chain) was captured in a study of cytomegalovirus exposure and HLA in healthy donors. Data came from immunoSEQ multiplex PCR; TCRdb stores just in-frame clones and leaves some out. The sample records some 140,000 clones, 75% to 90% being singletons. The CDR3 contains 16 residues. CDR1 and CDR2 from the germline V gene are SEHNR and FQNEAQ (reference sequence). V dropped 5 bases and J dropped 1; count of bases not matched to a gene: 7. Sequenced input: PBMCs. The TCR sequence derives from a man between 18 and 35 years old in good health and CMV-seropositive. The genes are TRBV7-9 and TRBJ2-5; 10 bases are shared with TRBD2. CDR3 DNA sequence: TGTGCCAGCAGCGTCTGGGTAGCGGGGGGCCAAGAGACCCAGTACTTC. As protein: CASSVWVAGGQETQYF.